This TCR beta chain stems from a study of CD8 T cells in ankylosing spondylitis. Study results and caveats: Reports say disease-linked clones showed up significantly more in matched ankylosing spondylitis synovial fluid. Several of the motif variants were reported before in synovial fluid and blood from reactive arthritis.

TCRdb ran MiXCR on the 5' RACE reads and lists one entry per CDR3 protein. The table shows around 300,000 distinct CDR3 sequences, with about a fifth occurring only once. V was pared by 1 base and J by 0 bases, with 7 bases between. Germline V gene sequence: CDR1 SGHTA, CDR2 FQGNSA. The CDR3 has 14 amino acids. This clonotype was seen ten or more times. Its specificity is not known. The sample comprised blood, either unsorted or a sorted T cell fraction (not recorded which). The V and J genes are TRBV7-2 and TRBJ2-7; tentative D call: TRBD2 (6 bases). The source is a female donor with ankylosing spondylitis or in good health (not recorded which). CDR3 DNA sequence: TGTGCCAGCAGCTTAGGCGGGACCTCCTACGAGCAGTACTTC. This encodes CASSLGGTSYEQYF.